Each of the 12 T cell receptor beta chains below was sequenced from the same sample in a study of blood T cells in healthy people across ages. Sample-barcoded 5' priming and a J-beta primer mix drove a second PCR of about 7 to 11 cycles. TCRdb reprocessed the 5' RACE reads with MiXCR, giving one entry per CDR3 protein. The sample lists about 970,000 distinct CDR3 sequences; roughly 51% were seen once. The sequenced sample was blood. These receptors were collected from a woman aged 55-70 years in good health.

This clonotype occurred once. Germline is not matched at one junction end, which may reflect a read error. This chain joins TRBV12-3 or TRBV12-4 and TRBJ2-7; D is unclear. CDR3 length: 14 amino acids. For the CDR3, the DNA is TGTGCCTGCAGTTTCCTAGAAGGGTCCTACGAGCAGTACTTC. It is translated as CACSFLEGSYEQYF.

There are a few counts of this clonotype. The rearrangement joins TRBV5-1 to TRBJ2-2; 8 positions match TRBD1. The CDR3 totals 13 residues. V shed 8 bases, J shed 6 bases, and the junction held 6 bases outside the gene matches. CDR1 SGHRS and CDR2 YFSETQ come from the germline V gene. The CDR3 coding sequence is TGCGCCAGTCGGACAGGGAAGGCCGGGGAGCTGTTTTTT. This codes for CASRTGKAGELFF.

This rearrangement joins TRBV12-3 or TRBV12-4 to TRBJ2-7; possible D gene TRBD1, 6 bases. The CDR3 is made up of 12 amino acids. The V end lost 4 bases, the J end lost 2 bases, and 6 bases lay between the germline ends. CDR3 DNA sequence: TGTGCCAGCAGTTGGGACACCTACGAGCAGTACTTC. Protein product: CASSWDTYEQYF.

The chain links TRBV7-2 to TRBJ2-1; 15 positions match TRBD2. Judging by the DNA end, TRBJ2-7 fits better; the J call may be wrong. CDR1 is SGHTA and CDR2 is FQGNSA in the germline V gene. This CDR3 spans 16 amino acids. The CDR3: CASSSGLAGGENEQYF. The CDR3 DNA follows: TGTGCCAGCAGCTCCGGACTAGCGGGAGGGGAAAATGAGCAGTACTTC.

With regard to this clonotype: A much larger clone lies a single base off, so this may be a read error. The chain recombines TRBV3-1 with TRBJ1-6; D remains unclear. The CDR3 loop spans 13 amino acids. The germline V gene has CDR1 LGHDT and CDR2 YNNKEL (reference sequence). V lost 1 base, J lost 18 bases, and 16 bases lay in between. CDR3 in DNA: TGTGCCAGCAGCCAAGTTATGGGGAAGACCCCCCACTTT. Protein sequence: CASSQVMGKTPHF.

In its sample, this clonotype was seen a few times. The J gene is TRBJ2-7, the V gene TRBV18, with a weak D call TRBD1 (6 bases). The CDR3 extends over 14 amino acids. The germline CDR1 and CDR2 sequences are KGHSH and LQKENI. V lost 2 bases and J 3 bases, leaving 11 bases between the germline ends. This chain's CDR3 is CASSPGGGHYEQYF. DNA of the CDR3: TGTGCCAGCTCACCAGGGGGCGGGCACTACGAGCAGTACTTC.

This clonotype appeared a single time. The rearrangement uses TRBV4-2 and TRBJ2-3, with 15 bases lining up with TRBD2. V was pared by 4 bases and J by 5 bases, with 13 bases of the junction left unmatched. Germline-derived CDR1 and CDR2 are LGHNA and YNFKEQ. The CDR3 totals 19 residues. CDR3 residues: CASSPHRTSGGGVGDTQYF. CDR3 nucleotides: TGTGCCAGCAGCCCCCATCGGACTAGCGGGGGGGGGGTTGGAGATACGCAGTATTTT.

The chain links TRBV12-3 or TRBV12-4 to TRBJ2-3; 7 positions agree with TRBD2. J was trimmed by 0 bases and V by 3 bases; bases with no gene match: 6. The CDR3 loop spans 16 amino acids. The CDR3 loop is CASSFWTGGSTDTQYF. Written as DNA, the CDR3 is TGTGCCAGCAGTTTTTGGACGGGGGGAAGCACAGATACGCAGTATTTT.

With regard to this clonotype: One end of the junction does not line up with germline, which may come from a read error. The V call is TRBV29-1, the J call TRBJ2-3; unclear D gene. CDR3 length equals 11 residues. The germline gives CDR1 SQVTM, CDR2 ANQGSEA. The CDR3: CSVEVVDAQYF. The CDR3 bases are TGCAGCGTTGAAGTGGTAGATGCGCAGTATTTT.

This clonotype showed up just a few times. The V gene is TRBV20-1, the J gene TRBJ2-7; TRBD2 might be the D (6 bases). V was trimmed by 5 bases and J by 1 base, leaving 12 bases between them. CDR3 length equals 13 residues. Germline V gene sequence: CDR1 DFQATT, CDR2 SNEGSKA (reference sequence). The CDR3 DNA reads TGCAGTGCTGAAGCCGGGACTTCCTACGAGCAGTACTTC. It is translated as CSAEAGTSYEQYF.

This clonotype was detected only once. The genes are TRBV24-1 and TRBJ2-5, with 13 bases matching TRBD2. V was pared by 12 bases and J by 11 bases, with 11 bases of the junction left unmatched. Germline V gene lookup returns CDR1 KGHDR and CDR2 SFDVKD. The CDR3 is 13 residues long. For the CDR3, the DNA is TGTGCCGCAGGACTAGCGGGAGAGCCTGAGCAGTACTTC. This codes for CAAGLAGEPEQYF.

The V gene is TRBV3-1, the J gene TRBJ1-2; D is unclear. Between the trimmed V and J ends, which lost 1 base and 6 bases, there was a span of 15 bases. Germline V gene lookup returns CDR1 LGHDT and CDR2 YNNKEL (reference sequence). The CDR3 runs to 15 residues. This CDR3 is CASSQAGQPVDGYTF. The CDR3 DNA is TGTGCCAGCAGCCAAGCTGGCCAGCCGGTGGATGGCTACACCTTC. Together with reference TRBV3-1 and TRBJ1-2, the CDR3 gives the full variable domain: DTAVSQTPKYLVTQMGNDKSIKCEQNLGHDTMYWYKQDSKKFLKIMFSYNNKELIINETVPNRFSPKSPDKAHLNLHINSLELGDSAVYFCASSQAGQPVDGYTFGSGTRLTVV.